These 26 T cell receptor beta chains originate from one sample sequenced in a study of T-cell reconstitution after alpha-beta-depleted transplantation in children. The TCRbeta library incorporated unique molecular identifiers. Via MiXCR, TCRdb re-called the PCR reads, giving one row per CDR3 protein. The table records 490,000 or so distinct CDR3 sequences, approximately 12% of them present only once. The sequences come from PBMCs from the stem cell graft donor, collected from the stem cell graft. Every receptor here comes from a human donor who donated a stem cell graft to a child with combined immunodeficiency.

Many counts were recorded for this clonotype. This sequence joins TRBV10-3 and TRBJ2-7; 12 nucleotides agree with TRBD2. Losses at the gene ends were 5 bases for V and 5 bases for J; bases not matched to a gene: 10. CDR1 and CDR2 from the germline V gene are ENHRY and SYGVKD. The CDR3 consists of 16 residues. The CDR3 DNA sequence: TGTGCCATCAGTCCTAGCGGGAGGGCCTGGATGGACGAGCAGTACTTC. Translated: CAISPSGRAWMDEQYF.

Only a few counts were recorded for this clonotype. The gene calls are TRBV12-3 or TRBV12-4 and TRBJ1-4; no reliable D call. With 1 base removed from V and 5 bases from J, the gap between germline ends came to 11 bases. CDR3 length: 15 residues. CDR3 DNA sequence: TGTGCCAGCAGTTTAGTCGGGGAGGGAAATGAAAAACTGTTTTTT. Its translation: CASSLVGEGNEKLFF.

This clonotype was observed a handful of times. V usage is TRBV4-3 and J usage is TRBJ2-3; no clear D gene. The CDR3 is 17 amino acids. Per germline, CDR1 LGHNA and CDR2 YSLEER. The ends were cut back, 4 bases at V and 4 bases at J, with 21 bases in the middle. CDR3 region: CASSPSRASFRADTQYF. The CDR3 DNA reads as TGCGCCAGCAGCCCTTCCCGGGCATCCTTTAGGGCAGATACGCAGTATTTT.

CDR3 residues: CASRTDRVKGGYNEKLFF. The CDR3 region has the DNA TGTGCCAGCAGAACCGACAGGGTCAAAGGCGGATATAATGAAAAACTGTTTTTT. This sequence joins TRBV6-5 and TRBJ1-4; 7 bases match TRBD1. V lost 6 bases to trimming and J lost 4 bases; unmatched junction nucleotides: 17. The CDR3 extends over 18 amino acids. The germline CDR1 and CDR2 sequences are MNHEY and SVGAGI.

This clonotype has at least ten counts. The chain links TRBV29-1 to TRBJ2-7; the match to TRBD1 covers 7 bases. The V gene's germline CDR1 is SQVTM and CDR2 ANQGSEA. The junction had 8 bases not matched to a gene; V was cut back by 1 base and J by 5 bases. The CDR3 is 14 residues long. The CDR3 nucleotides read TGCAGCGTTGAAGGAGCCGACAGGGTTCACGAGCAGTACTTC. Its translation: CSVEGADRVHEQYF.

This rearrangement joins TRBV20-1 to TRBJ2-2; the D is unclear. Germline lookup yields CDR1 DFQATT and CDR2 SNEGSKA (reference sequence). This CDR3 has 13 residues. Here the CDR3 DNA reads TGCAGGATACTTTCGAGAGACACCGGGGAGCTGTTTTTT. This encodes CRILSRDTGELFF.

This clonotype has more than one count but fewer than ten. The gene calls are TRBV20-1 and TRBJ2-3; 13 bases match TRBD2. V was pared by 3 bases and J by 2 bases, with 5 bases of the junction left unmatched. CDR1 is DFQATT and CDR2 is SNEGSKA in the germline V gene (reference sequence). The CDR3 consists of 16 residues. The CDR3 sequence: CSASVLAGGPTDTQYF. The DNA of the CDR3 is TGCAGTGCTAGTGTACTAGCGGGAGGGCCCACAGATACGCAGTATTTT.

This clonotype was recorded a few times. The chain uses TRBV6-1 and TRBJ2-3, with TRBD2 identical over 12 bases. V gave up 6 bases and J gave up 7 bases; unmatched junction bases: 8. This CDR3 contains 15 residues. Per germline, CDR1 MNHNS and CDR2 SASEGT. The CDR3 sequence is CASSQGLAGRNTQYF. The DNA for the CDR3 is TGTGCCAGCAGCCAAGGACTAGCGGGGCGGAATACGCAGTATTTT.

CDR3 nucleotide sequence: TGCGCCAGCAGCTTGTGGCAGGACAGCCCCACAGATACGCAGTATTTT. Translating it yields CASSLWQDSPTDTQYF. The chain carries TRBV5-1 and TRBJ2-3; D is perhaps TRBD1 (6 bases). The CDR3 loop spans 16 amino acids. Between the trimmed V and J ends, which lost 1 base and 2 bases, there was a span of 14 bases. Germline V lookup: CDR1 SGHRS, CDR2 YFSETQ.

The rearrangement links TRBV2 to TRBJ2-1; 7 bases match TRBD2. This CDR3 is built from 14 residues. J was trimmed by 6 bases and V by 8 bases; bases with no gene match: 10. The V gene's germline CDR1 is SNHLY and CDR2 FYNNEI. DNA for the CDR3: TGTGCCAGCGTATCCGGGACTATAAGCAATGAGCAGTTCTTC. This codes for CASVSGTISNEQFF. Looking up the rest from reference TRBV2 and TRBJ2-1 gives the full variable domain: EPEVTQTPSHQVTQMGQEVILRCVPISNHLYFYWYRQILGQKVEFLVSFYNNEISEKSEIFDDQFSVERPDGSNFTLKIRSTKLEDSAMYFCASVSGTISNEQFFGPGTRLTVL.

The gene calls are TRBV21-1 and TRBJ2-4; the table's D call of TRBD2 was not tested on the DNA. TRBV21-1 constitutes a pseudogene. The CDR3 is made up of 13 amino acids. This CDR3 is CASSKEGRNIQYF. CDR3 in DNA: TGTGCCAGCAGCAAAGAAGGGAGAAACATTCAGTACTTC.

J is TRBJ1-4 and V is TRBV11-2; 12 nucleotides agree with TRBD1. Germline assignment: CDR1 SGHAT and CDR2 FQNNGV. CDR3 length: 19 residues. V shed 5 bases, J shed 3 bases, and the junction held 13 bases outside the gene matches. The CDR3: CASSRGVPGQGAANEKLFF. CDR3 coding DNA: TGTGCCAGCAGCCGGGGGGTACCGGGACAGGGGGCGGCTAATGAAAAACTGTTTTTT.

The chain joins TRBV7-2 to TRBJ2-2; D gene uncertain. Trimming cost V 3 bases and J 2 bases, with 16 bases left between them. This CDR3 is 17 amino acids long. The V gene's germline CDR1 is SGHTA and CDR2 FQGNSA. CDR3 sequence reads: CASSFVPTPLNTGELFF. The CDR3 bases are TGTGCCAGCAGCTTTGTGCCTACCCCTTTAAACACCGGGGAGCTGTTTTTT.

The J gene is TRBJ2-1, the V gene TRBV12-3 or TRBV12-4, with D perhaps matching TRBD2 (5 bases). Trimming removed 5 bases at V and 6 bases at J, with 20 bases between. The CDR3 runs to 16 residues. The CDR3 coding sequence is TGTGCCAGCAGTCCCCGTATCAAGCGGAGCATCAATGAGCAGTTCTTC. It specifies CASSPRIKRSINEQFF.

This clonotype has a handful of counts. V gene TRBV6-5 combines with J gene TRBJ2-2; 13 bases align to TRBD2. CDR1 MNHEY and CDR2 SVGAGI come from the germline V gene. J gave up 6 bases and V 1 base, and 5 bases lay outside the gene matches. The CDR3 totals 17 residues. In DNA form, the CDR3 reads TGTGCCAGCAGTTACTTCCTACTAGCGGGGGGGCCCGGGGAGCTGTTTTTT. Translation: CASSYFLLAGGPGELFF.

This rearrangement joins TRBV5-1 to TRBJ2-3; D ambiguous. This CDR3 has 11 amino acids. V lost 4 bases, J lost 8 bases, and 8 bases lay in between. Germline CDR1 and CDR2: SGHRS and YFSETQ. CDR3 nucleotides: TGCGCCAGCAGCGGTGGCTTTACGCAGTATTTT. Protein product: CASSGGFTQYF.

This rearrangement joins TRBV10-3 to TRBJ2-1, with TRBD1 identical over 8 bases. Germline CDR1 reads ENHRY; CDR2 reads SYGVKD. Germline trimming cut 8 bases from V and 7 bases from J; bases unmatched to any gene: 10. This CDR3 contains 14 residues. The CDR3 DNA reads as TGTGCCATCTCCAGTCAGGGGGCTTATAATGAGCAGTTCTTC. It translates to CAISSQGAYNEQFF.

This clonotype came up a few times. This chain joins TRBV12-3 or TRBV12-4 and TRBJ2-1; 10 bases are a match to TRBD1. J was trimmed by 5 bases and V by 6 bases; bases with no gene match: 13. There are 17 residues in the CDR3. CDR3 DNA: TGTGCCAGCAGGGTCCCGAGGACAGGGGGTGGGCACAATGAGCAGTTCTTC. It specifies CASRVPRTGGGHNEQFF.

This clonotype was seen repeatedly, ten times or more. V and J are TRBV29-1 and TRBJ2-1, with 7 bases lining up with TRBD2. The CDR3 has 13 amino acids. CDR1 and CDR2 (germline): SQVTM, ANQGSEA. The J segment lost 2 bases and the V segment lost 8 bases, leaving 6 bases of the junction unmatched. CDR3 region: CSLVSGAYNEQFF. In nucleotides, the CDR3 is TGCAGCCTCGTCAGCGGGGCCTACAATGAGCAGTTCTTC.

This clonotype has only a few counts. The rearrangement uses TRBV6-4 and TRBJ1-5, with 8 bases lining up with TRBD1. In germline, CDR1 is MRHNA, CDR2 SNTAGT. Unmatched junction bases numbered 14, after V lost 7 bases and J lost 6 bases. The CDR3 totals 16 residues. This chain's CDR3 is CASNPRQGAYIQPQHF. The CDR3 DNA sequence: TGTGCCAGCAACCCCCGGCAGGGGGCGTATATTCAGCCCCAGCATTTT.

This clonotype turned up a few times. J is TRBJ2-7 and V is TRBV21-1; TRBD1, as called in the table, went unchecked against the DNA. TRBV21-1 is annotated as a pseudogene. The CDR3 runs 16 residues. As DNA, the CDR3 is TGTGCCAGCAGCAAAGAGGGGGAGACAGGGCACCACGAGCAGTACTTC. Encoded protein: CASSKEGETGHHEQYF.

With regard to this clonotype: Being one base from a much bigger clone, this may be a read error. The missing conserved phenylalanine or tryptophan at the end of this CDR3 makes a read error likely. V usage is TRBV29-1 and J usage is TRBJ1-1; D is perhaps TRBD1 (6 bases). The V end lost 6 bases, the J end lost 0 bases, and 14 bases lay between the germline ends. The germline V gene has CDR1 SQVTM and CDR2 ANQGSEA. The CDR3 sequence is 14 residues long. CDR3 DNA sequence: TGCAGCGTGGTACGGGGGGCTTTGAACACTGAAGCTTTCTAT. Translated, it gives CSVVRGALNTEAFY.

The table lists this clonotype with a few counts. The rearrangement links TRBV20-1 to TRBJ2-1; D perhaps matches TRBD1 (5 bases). Germline CDR1 is DFQATT and CDR2 is SNEGSKA (reference sequence). The CDR3 consists of 15 residues. The CDR3 region has the DNA TGCATCGCGAGCCATCCGAAAGGGGTTTACAATGAGCAGTTCTTC. It translates to CIASHPKGVYNEQFF.

V gene TRBV29-1 combines with J gene TRBJ1-5; 7 bases are shared with TRBD1. There are 14 residues in the CDR3. In germline, CDR1 is SQVTM, CDR2 ANQGSEA. Losses at the gene ends were 5 bases for V and 0 bases for J; bases not matched to a gene: 4. Here the CDR3 reads CSVLQGDSNQPQHF. The CDR3 DNA sequence: TGCAGCGTTTTGCAGGGGGATAGCAATCAGCCCCAGCATTTT. The full variable domain, in which reference TRBV29-1 and TRBJ1-5 provide the parts outside the CDR3, is SAVISQKPSRDICQRGTSLTIQCQVDSQVTMMFWYRQQPGQSLTLIATANQGSEATYESGFVIDKFPISRPNLTFSTLTVSNMSPEDSSIYLCSVLQGDSNQPQHFGDGTRLSIL.

This clonotype was counted between two and nine times. The chain has TRBV3-1 and TRBJ2-1, with TRBD2 identical over 13 bases. After removal of 4 bases from V and 2 bases from J, the junction contained 14 bases not matched to a gene. The CDR3 covers 20 residues. Germline assignment: CDR1 LGHDT and CDR2 YNNKEL (reference sequence). The CDR3: CASSRQPGLAGMGAYNEQFF. As DNA, the CDR3 is TGTGCCAGCAGCCGACAACCGGGACTAGCGGGAATGGGAGCCTACAATGAGCAGTTCTTC.

In nucleotides, the CDR3 is TGCAGTGCTAGAGAAAGGGACTGGTCCTACAATGAGCAGTTCTTC. It is translated as CSARERDWSYNEQFF. The chain employs TRBV20-1 and TRBJ2-1; tentatively, D is TRBD2 (6 bases). The CDR3 runs 15 residues. Germline assignment: CDR1 DFQATT and CDR2 SNEGSKA (reference sequence). V lost 0 bases and J lost 1, with 10 bases in between.